This entry lists 14 T cell receptor beta chains sequenced from one sample in a study of T cells in Graves' hyperthyroidism and ophthalmopathy. RNA transcripts gave rise to amplified TCR beta CDR3 regions. HTBI primers were employed in a first-round RT-PCR of the TCR CDR3. TCRdb recomputed calls from the multiplex PCR reads with MiXCR, one row per CDR3 protein. Of nearly 600,000 distinct CDR3 sequences in the sample, approximately 15% were seen once. Sequencing used blood. The source is a woman aged 18 to 35 with Graves' ophthalmopathy.

This clonotype has at least ten counts. The rearrangement joins TRBV7-2 to TRBJ2-6; D is unclear. CDR1 is SGHTA and CDR2 is FQGNSA in the germline V gene. Trimming shortened V by 3 bases and J by 3 bases, and 3 bases separated the two germline ends. This CDR3 is built from 13 residues. Here the CDR3 reads CASSFFGANVLTF. The CDR3 nucleotides read TGTGCCAGCAGCTTTTTTGGGGCCAACGTCCTGACTTTC.

The CDR3: CASSFRSGSDTQYF. The CDR3 DNA reads as TGTGCCAGCAGTTTTCGAAGCGGGAGTGATACGCAGTATTTT. V gene TRBV12-3 or TRBV12-4 combines with J gene TRBJ2-3, with 8 bases matching TRBD2. There are 14 residues in the CDR3. J gave up 6 bases and V 3 bases, and 5 bases lay outside the gene matches.

Ten or more counts support this clonotype. The chain has TRBV3-1 and TRBJ1-1; D gene unclear. The V end was cut by 2 bases, the J end by 1 base, with 11 bases between. Germline CDR1 reads LGHDT; CDR2 reads YNNKEL (reference sequence). The CDR3 contains 15 residues. The CDR3 loop is CASSQLGNGNTEAFF. The CDR3 coding sequence is TGTGCCAGCAGCCAATTGGGTAACGGGAACACTGAAGCTTTCTTT.

J is TRBJ1-3 and V is TRBV6-5; D is uncertain. CDR1 MNHEY and CDR2 SVGAGI come from the germline V gene. The CDR3 spans 16 residues. Between the trimmed V and J ends, which lost 0 bases and 2 bases, there was a span of 11 bases. CDR3 sequence (DNA): TGTGCCAGCAGTTACTCGGTCCAGACGGCTGGAAACACCATATATTTT. It specifies CASSYSVQTAGNTIYF.

This clonotype was seen a handful of times. V usage is TRBV12-3 or TRBV12-4 and J usage is TRBJ1-3, with D possibly being TRBD1 (6 bases). This CDR3 has 14 residues. Trimming shortened V by 6 bases and J by 2 bases, and 11 bases separated the two germline ends. Here the CDR3 reads CASRPGAPGNTIYF. The CDR3, as DNA: TGTGCCAGCAGACCAGGGGCCCCTGGAAACACCATATATTTT.

This clonotype has a count of ten or more. V and J are TRBV7-3 and TRBJ1-1; D uncertain. The CDR3 extends over 13 amino acids. Germline-derived CDR1 and CDR2 are SGHTA and FQGTGA. The V gene lost 0 bases and the J gene lost 4 bases, with 6 bases spanning the gap. The CDR3 reads CASSLTVSTEAFF. For the CDR3, the DNA is TGTGCCAGCAGCTTAACGGTTTCCACTGAAGCTTTCTTT.

This clonotype has only a few counts. The gene calls are TRBV19 and TRBJ2-5; possibly TRBD1 for D (7 bases). CDR1 LNHDA and CDR2 SQIVND come from the germline V gene (reference sequence). Trimming shortened V by 7 bases and J by 5 bases, and 17 bases separated the two germline ends. CDR3 length: 14 amino acids. CDR3 DNA sequence: TGTGCCAGTACCCTCCGGAGGGGGCTGGAGACCCAGTACTTC. It translates to CASTLRRGLETQYF.

This clonotype has ten or more counts. The V call is TRBV28, the J call TRBJ1-2; D possibly corresponds to TRBD1 (6 bases). CDR3 length: 14 amino acids. V was trimmed by 8 bases and J by 3 bases, leaving 16 bases between them. Looked up from germline, CDR1 is MDHEN and CDR2 is SYDVKM. The CDR3 protein is CASLFQGTYYGYTF. CDR3 nucleotides: TGTGCCAGCCTCTTCCAGGGGACCTACTATGGCTACACCTTC.

This clonotype was picked up many times. The V and J genes are TRBV12-3 or TRBV12-4 and TRBJ1-1, with unresolved D. This CDR3 has 13 amino acids. The V end lost 7 bases, the J end lost 3 bases, and 12 bases lay between the germline ends. CDR3 residues: CASILFLDTEAFF. The DNA of the CDR3 is TGTGCCAGCATCCTGTTTTTGGACACTGAAGCTTTCTTT.

This clonotype has at least ten counts. The gene calls are TRBV5-5 and TRBJ1-2; D gene unclear. CDR1 is SGHKS, CDR2 YYEKEE, per germline (reference sequence). The CDR3 sequence is 14 residues long. V was pared by 5 bases and J by 6 bases, with 17 bases between. The CDR3 nucleotides read TGTGCCAGCAGGCACCCGGGAAGCAGCCATGGCTACACCTTC. Translated: CASRHPGSSHGYTF.

The chain combines TRBV9 with TRBJ2-4, with D perhaps matching TRBD1 (6 bases). CDR1 is SGDLS and CDR2 is YYNGEE in the germline V gene. V lost 3 bases, J lost 0 bases, and 10 bases lay in between. The CDR3 is 15 residues long. CDR3: CASSDQTGAKNIQYF. CDR3 coding DNA: TGTGCCAGCAGCGACCAGACAGGAGCCAAAAACATTCAGTACTTC.

This clonotype was seen more than once but under ten times. This may be a read error: a much more frequent sequence differs by one nucleotide. The chain recombines TRBV6-1 with TRBJ2-5; 7 nucleotides match TRBD1. V was clipped by 5 bases and J by 10 bases; unmatched bases: 10. The germline CDR1 and CDR2 sequences are MNHNS and SASEGT. The CDR3 has 13 amino acids. DNA of the CDR3: TGTGCCAGCAGTCCGACCAACAGGGGAATCCAGTACTTC. Its protein is CASSPTNRGIQYF.

This clonotype was counted between two and nine times. V is TRBV9 and J is TRBJ2-7, with a weak D call TRBD2 (7 bases). Germline V gene data show CDR1 as SGDLS and CDR2 as YYNGEE. Trimming shortened V by 0 bases and J by 5 bases, and 21 bases separated the two germline ends. The CDR3 length is 17 residues. CDR3 sequence: CASSVGGGEMREDEQYF. CDR3 coding DNA: TGTGCCAGCAGCGTAGGAGGGGGGGAAATGCGAGAGGACGAGCAGTACTTC.

There are many counts of this clonotype. J is TRBJ2-7 and V is TRBV28; the D gene is possibly TRBD1 (6 bases). Germline assignment: CDR1 MDHEN and CDR2 SYDVKM. V lost 8 bases, J lost 4 bases, and 18 bases lay in between. The CDR3 sequence is 14 residues long. CDR3 residues: CASGERQGTYEQYF. CDR3 sequence (DNA): TGTGCCAGCGGTGAGAGGCAGGGGACGTACGAGCAGTACTTC.